The 11 T cell receptor beta chains below come from one sample, sequenced in a study of cytomegalovirus exposure and HLA in healthy donors. 60 Vbeta and 13 Jbeta primers were used in PCR. Clones were read by immunoSEQ multiplex PCR, and TCRdb kept only the in-frame ones, dropping some. Here the sample table reports about 100,000 clones. The sample taken for sequencing was PBMCs. All receptors come from a man aged 45-60 years in good health and CMV-seronegative.

CDR3 DNA: TGCGCCAGCAGCCAGGGACAGGTGTATGGCTACACCTTC. Residues: CASSQGQVYGYTF. V gene TRBV5-1 combines with J gene TRBJ1-2; 8 bases map to TRBD1. Per germline, CDR1 SGHRS and CDR2 YFSETQ. The V segment lost 4 bases and the J segment 5 bases; nucleotides outside the gene matches: 4. This CDR3 has 13 residues.

This chain joins TRBV6-1 and TRBJ1-2; possibly TRBD1 for D (5 bases). The CDR3 has 13 residues. Germline V gives CDR1 MNHNS, CDR2 SASEGT. Trimming took off 10 bases at V and 4 bases at J, with 16 bases between the two ends. The CDR3 nucleotides read TGTGCCATTCCGACAGAGAAGATCTATGGCTACACCTTC. It is translated as CAIPTEKIYGYTF.

The rearrangement joins TRBV2 to TRBJ1-6, with 9 bases identical to TRBD1. There are 15 residues in the CDR3. V shed 5 bases, J shed 7 bases, and the junction held 6 bases outside the gene matches. CDR1 SNHLY and CDR2 FYNNEI come from the germline V gene. The DNA of the CDR3 is TGTGCCAGCAGTCTCGAAGGACAGGGGAATTCACCCCTCCACTTT. It is translated as CASSLEGQGNSPLHF.

The V gene is TRBV18, the J gene TRBJ2-7; a possible D gene is TRBD1 (5 bases). The germline V gene encodes CDR1 KGHSH and CDR2 LQKENI. The V and J ends lost 0 bases and 3 bases respectively, with 12 bases between them. This CDR3 has 15 residues. The CDR3 DNA reads TGTGCCAGCTCACCACCGAATAGTCAGGGCTACGAGCAGTACTTC. Protein product: CASSPPNSQGYEQYF.

J is TRBJ2-7 and V is TRBV19; 9 bases agree with TRBD2. Germline loops: CDR1 LNHDA, CDR2 SQIVND (reference sequence). With 5 bases clipped from V and 0 bases from J, the junction kept 14 bases outside the gene matches. The length of the CDR3 is 18 residues. The CDR3 region is CASSLTGTSYVSSYEQYF. The CDR3 DNA sequence: TGTGCCAGTAGTCTCACCGGGACTAGCTATGTAAGCTCCTACGAGCAGTACTTC.

The chain carries TRBV11-2 and TRBJ2-5; weak D call: TRBD2 (5 bases). Germline loops: CDR1 SGHAT, CDR2 FQNNGV. Trimming cost V 5 bases and J 8 bases, with 9 bases left between them. The CDR3 contains 11 residues. DNA for the CDR3: TGTGCCAGCAGCCCTCGGGAAACCCAGTACTTC. This translates into CASSPRETQYF.

Details on this clone: At one of its ends the junction is not consistent with the germline gene, which may arise from a read error. This chain links TRBV5-4 with TRBJ1-2, with TRBD1 matching 8 bases. Looked up from germline, CDR1 is SGHNT and CDR2 is YYREEE (reference sequence). This CDR3 has 14 amino acids. The CDR3 is CASTLDRANYGYTF. CDR3 coding DNA: TGTGCCAGCACCTTGGACAGGGCAAACTATGGCTACACCTTC.

The chain recombines TRBV5-1 with TRBJ1-1, with TRBD1 matching 7 bases. Germline V gives CDR1 SGHRS, CDR2 YFSETQ. V lost 2 bases to trimming and J lost 0 bases; unmatched junction nucleotides: 4. CDR3 length: 15 residues. The CDR3 reads CASSLGGAVNTEAFF. The CDR3 DNA follows: TGCGCCAGCAGCTTAGGGGGCGCGGTGAACACTGAAGCTTTCTTT. The full variable domain, rest sourced from reference TRBV5-1 and TRBJ1-1, is KAGVTQTPRYLIKTRGQQVTLSCSPISGHRSVSWYQQTPGQGLQFLFEYFSETQRNKGNFPGRFSGRQFSNSRSEMNVSTLELGDSALYLCASSLGGAVNTEAFFGQGTRLTVV.

This chain connects TRBV18 to TRBJ1-5, with a tentative D call TRBD1 (6 bases). This CDR3 comprises 15 residues. Germline lookup yields CDR1 KGHSH and CDR2 LQKENI. Trimming removed 0 bases from V and 7 bases from J, with 13 bases in between. For the CDR3, the DNA is TGTGCCAGCTCACCACCTGGGGGGGCGTCGCAGCCCCAGCATTTT. It translates to CASSPPGGASQPQHF.

The CDR3 DNA sequence: TGTGCCAGCAGTTACTCCACATATCAGCCCCAGCATTTT. Protein: CASSYSTYQPQHF. V and J are TRBV6-5 and TRBJ1-5, with D unresolved. CDR1 is MNHEY, CDR2 SVGAGI, per germline. V was trimmed by 0 bases and J by 5 bases, leaving 5 bases between them. This CDR3 has 13 residues.

V gene TRBV27 combines with J gene TRBJ1-1; tentatively, D is TRBD1 (5 bases). The CDR3 is made up of 13 amino acids. V was clipped by 3 bases and J by 4 bases, with 9 bases between them. Germline CDR1 is MNHEY and CDR2 is SMNVEV (reference sequence). The CDR3 bases are TGTGCCAGCAGTTTTTCAGGGCGCACTGAAGCTTTCTTT. Its translation is CASSFSGRTEAFF.